The T cell receptor (beta chain) under discussion was sequenced for a study of quantifying T cell responses using KT2 cells. Study details: TCR alpha and beta constant-region primers primed reverse transcription of RNA.

An oligo carrying a UMI was ligated to the cDNA 3' end. An equimolar mix of RC1.1 and RC1.2 primed the beta chain across TRBC1 and TRBC2. TCRdb itself ran the UMI-ligation and nested PCR reads through MiXCR, one entry per CDR3 protein. The sample records 40,000 to 55,000 distinct CDR3 sequences, 9.5% to 13% being singletons. Per the germline V gene, CDR1 is SEHNR and CDR2 is FQNEAQ (reference sequence). Deletions cut 0 bases from V and 6 bases from J, with 11 bases between. The CDR3 runs to 15 residues. This clonotype appeared a few times. The chain links TRBV7-9 to TRBJ1-4; no reliable D call. This TCR came from a human donor. Material for sequencing was PBMCs spiked with cells of the T cell clone KT2. The CDR3, as DNA: TGTGCCAGCAGCTTAGCGAGTGGCGTTGATGAAAAACTGTTTTTT. Protein product: CASSLASGVDEKLFF.